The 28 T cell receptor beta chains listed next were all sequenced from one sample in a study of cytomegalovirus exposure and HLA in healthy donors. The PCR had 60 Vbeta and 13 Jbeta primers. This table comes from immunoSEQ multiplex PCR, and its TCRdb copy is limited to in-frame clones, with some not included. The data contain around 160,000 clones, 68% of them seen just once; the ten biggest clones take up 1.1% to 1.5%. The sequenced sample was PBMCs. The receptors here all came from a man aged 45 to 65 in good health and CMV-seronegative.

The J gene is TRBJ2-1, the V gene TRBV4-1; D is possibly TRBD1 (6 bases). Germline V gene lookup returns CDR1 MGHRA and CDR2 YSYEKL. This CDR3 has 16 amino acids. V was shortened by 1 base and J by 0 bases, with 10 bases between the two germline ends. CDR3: CASSQAPGVSYNEQFF. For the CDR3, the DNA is TGCGCCAGCAGCCAAGCGCCAGGGGTCTCCTACAATGAGCAGTTCTTC.

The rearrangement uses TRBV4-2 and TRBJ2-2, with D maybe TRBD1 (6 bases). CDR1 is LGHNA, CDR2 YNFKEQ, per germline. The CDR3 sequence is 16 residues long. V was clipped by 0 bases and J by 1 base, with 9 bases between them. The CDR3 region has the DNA TGTGCCAGCAGCCAAGAACAGGGCCGGAACACCGGGGAGCTGTTTTTT. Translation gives CASSQEQGRNTGELFF.

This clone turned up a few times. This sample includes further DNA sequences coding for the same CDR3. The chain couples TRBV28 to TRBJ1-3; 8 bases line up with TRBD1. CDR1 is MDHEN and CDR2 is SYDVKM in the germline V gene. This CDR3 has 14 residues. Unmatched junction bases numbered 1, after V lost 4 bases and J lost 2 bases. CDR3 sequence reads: CASSSGGAGNTIYF. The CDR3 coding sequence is TGTGCCAGCAGTTCAGGGGGCGCTGGAAACACCATATATTTT.

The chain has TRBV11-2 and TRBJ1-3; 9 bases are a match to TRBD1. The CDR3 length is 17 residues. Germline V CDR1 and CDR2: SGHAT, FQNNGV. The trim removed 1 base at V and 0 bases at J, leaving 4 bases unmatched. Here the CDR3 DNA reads TGTGCCAGCAGCTTAGTACAGGGGGCCCGCTCTGGAAACACCATATATTTT. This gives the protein CASSLVQGARSGNTIYF.

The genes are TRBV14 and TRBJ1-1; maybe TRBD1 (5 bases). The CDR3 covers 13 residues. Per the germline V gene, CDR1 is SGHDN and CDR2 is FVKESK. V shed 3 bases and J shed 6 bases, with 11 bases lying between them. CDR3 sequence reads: CASSHGRGAEAFF. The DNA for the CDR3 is TGTGCCAGCAGCCACGGGCGGGGGGCTGAAGCTTTCTTT.

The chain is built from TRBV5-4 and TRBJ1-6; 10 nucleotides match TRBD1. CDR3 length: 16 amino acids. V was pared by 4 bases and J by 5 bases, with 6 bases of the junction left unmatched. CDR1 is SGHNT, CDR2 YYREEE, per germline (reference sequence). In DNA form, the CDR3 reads TGTGCCAGCAGCGCCGACAGGGGGCAGAATAATTCACCCCTCCACTTT. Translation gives CASSADRGQNNSPLHF.

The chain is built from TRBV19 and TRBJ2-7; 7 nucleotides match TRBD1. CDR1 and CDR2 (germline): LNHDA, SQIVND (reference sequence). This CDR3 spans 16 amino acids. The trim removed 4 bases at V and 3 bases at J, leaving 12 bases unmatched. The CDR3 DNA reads TGTGCCAGTAGTAGAGACGCCGGGCCAGGGGGCTACGAGCAGTACTTC. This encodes CASSRDAGPGGYEQYF.

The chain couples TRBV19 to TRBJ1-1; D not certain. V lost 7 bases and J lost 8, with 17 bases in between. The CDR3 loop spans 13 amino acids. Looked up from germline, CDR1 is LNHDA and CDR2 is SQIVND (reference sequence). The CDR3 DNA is TGTGCCAGTACCCCGGCCAGATGGAGCGAAGCTTTCTTT. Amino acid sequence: CASTPARWSEAFF.

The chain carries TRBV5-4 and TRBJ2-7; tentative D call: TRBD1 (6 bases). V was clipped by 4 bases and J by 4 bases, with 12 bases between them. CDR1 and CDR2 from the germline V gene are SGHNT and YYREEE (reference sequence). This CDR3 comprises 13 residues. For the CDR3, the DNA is TGTGCCAGCAGCCCCCCGACAGGTTACGAGCAGTACTTC. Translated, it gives CASSPPTGYEQYF. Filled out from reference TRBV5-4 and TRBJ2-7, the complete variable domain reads ETGVTQSPTHLIKTRGQQVTLRCSSQSGHNTVSWYQQALGQGPQFIFQYYREEENGRGNFPPRFSGLQFPNYSSELNVNALELDDSALYLCASSPPTGYEQYFGPGTRLTVT.

CDR3 nucleotide sequence: TGCGCCAGCAGCTTGGTGGAGGGGGAGGGGACAGATACGCAGTATTTT. This translates into CASSLVEGEGTDTQYF. The rearrangement links TRBV5-1 to TRBJ2-3; D is possibly TRBD2 (7 bases). The CDR3 is 16 residues long. The germline V gene has CDR1 SGHRS and CDR2 YFSETQ. The V end lost 0 bases, the J end lost 3 bases, and 14 bases lay between the germline ends.

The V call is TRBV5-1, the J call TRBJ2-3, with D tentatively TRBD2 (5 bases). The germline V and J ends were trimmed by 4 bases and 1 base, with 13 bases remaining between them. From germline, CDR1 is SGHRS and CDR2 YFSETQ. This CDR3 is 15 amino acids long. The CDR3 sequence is CASSLTVGGTDTQYF. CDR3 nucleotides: TGCGCCAGCAGCCTAACCGTCGGGGGCACAGATACGCAGTATTTT.

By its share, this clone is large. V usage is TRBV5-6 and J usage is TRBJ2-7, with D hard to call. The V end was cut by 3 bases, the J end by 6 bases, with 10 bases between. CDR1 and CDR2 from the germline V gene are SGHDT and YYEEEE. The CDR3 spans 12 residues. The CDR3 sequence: CASSSKWLEQYF. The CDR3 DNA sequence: TGTGCCAGCAGCTCGAAGTGGCTCGAGCAGTACTTC.

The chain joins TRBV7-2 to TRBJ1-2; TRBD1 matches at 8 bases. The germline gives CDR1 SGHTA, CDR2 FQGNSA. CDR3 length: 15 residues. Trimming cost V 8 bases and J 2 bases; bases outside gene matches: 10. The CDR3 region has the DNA TGTGCCAGCGCCCCTTCGACAGGGGTAAACTATGGCTACACCTTC. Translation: CASAPSTGVNYGYTF.

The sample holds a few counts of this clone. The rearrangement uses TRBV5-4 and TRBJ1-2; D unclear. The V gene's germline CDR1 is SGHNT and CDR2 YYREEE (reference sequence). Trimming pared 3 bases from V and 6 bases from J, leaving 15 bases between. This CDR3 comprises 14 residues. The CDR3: CASSSPPLQDGYTF. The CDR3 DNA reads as TGTGCCAGCAGCTCCCCGCCGCTGCAGGATGGCTACACCTTC.

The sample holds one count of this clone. CDR3 DNA sequence: TGTGCCAGCTCCCCCGGACAGGACAATCAGCCCCAGCATTTT. Its protein is CASSPGQDNQPQHF. The chain uses TRBV18 and TRBJ1-5, with 7 bases fitting TRBD1. V lost 6 bases to trimming and J lost 3 bases; unmatched junction nucleotides: 5. Germline V gene lookup returns CDR1 KGHSH and CDR2 LQKENI. The CDR3 is 14 amino acids.

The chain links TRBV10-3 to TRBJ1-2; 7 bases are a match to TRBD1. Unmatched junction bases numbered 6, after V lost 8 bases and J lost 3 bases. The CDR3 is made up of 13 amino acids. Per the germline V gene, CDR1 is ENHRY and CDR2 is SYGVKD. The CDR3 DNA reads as TGTGCCATCGGGGGACAGTTAGACTATGGCTACACCTTC. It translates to CAIGGQLDYGYTF.

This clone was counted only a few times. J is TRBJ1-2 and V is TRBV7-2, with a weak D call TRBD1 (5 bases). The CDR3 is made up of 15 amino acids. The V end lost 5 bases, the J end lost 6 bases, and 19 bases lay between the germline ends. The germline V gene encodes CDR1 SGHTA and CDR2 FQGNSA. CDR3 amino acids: CASSPGWGGGDGYTF. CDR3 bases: TGTGCCAGCAGCCCAGGGTGGGGGGGAGGGGATGGCTACACCTTC.

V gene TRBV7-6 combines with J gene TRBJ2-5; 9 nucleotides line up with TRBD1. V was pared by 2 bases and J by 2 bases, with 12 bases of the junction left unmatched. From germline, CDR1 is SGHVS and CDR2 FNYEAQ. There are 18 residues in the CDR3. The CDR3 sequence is CASSLNVGTGRGQETQYF. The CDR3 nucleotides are TGTGCCAGCAGCTTAAATGTTGGGACAGGGAGGGGGCAAGAGACCCAGTACTTC.

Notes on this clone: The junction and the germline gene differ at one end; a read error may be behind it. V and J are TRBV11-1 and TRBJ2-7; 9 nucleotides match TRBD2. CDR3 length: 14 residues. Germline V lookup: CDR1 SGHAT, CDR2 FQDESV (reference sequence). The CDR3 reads CASSLAGSSYEQYF. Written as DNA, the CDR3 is TGTGCCAGCAGCCTAGCGGGGAGCTCCTACGAGCAGTACTTC.

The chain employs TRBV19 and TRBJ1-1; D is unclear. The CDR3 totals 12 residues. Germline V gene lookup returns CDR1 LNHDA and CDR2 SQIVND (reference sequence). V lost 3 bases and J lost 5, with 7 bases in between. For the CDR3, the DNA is TGTGCCAGTAGTATTTCCAGTACTGAAGCTTTCTTT. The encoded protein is CASSISSTEAFF.

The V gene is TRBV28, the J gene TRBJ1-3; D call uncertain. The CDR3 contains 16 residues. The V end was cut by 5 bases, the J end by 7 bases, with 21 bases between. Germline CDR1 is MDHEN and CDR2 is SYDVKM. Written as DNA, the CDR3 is TGTGCCAGCAGTGTCCCTTTATCAAGAACGGGGAACACCATATATTTT. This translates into CASSVPLSRTGNTIYF.

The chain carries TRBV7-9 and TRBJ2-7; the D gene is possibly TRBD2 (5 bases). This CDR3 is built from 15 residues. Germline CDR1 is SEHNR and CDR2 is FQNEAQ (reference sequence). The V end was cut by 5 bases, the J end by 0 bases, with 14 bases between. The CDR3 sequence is CASSHSDRSSYEQYF. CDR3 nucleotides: TGTGCCAGCAGCCATAGCGATAGAAGCTCCTACGAGCAGTACTTC.

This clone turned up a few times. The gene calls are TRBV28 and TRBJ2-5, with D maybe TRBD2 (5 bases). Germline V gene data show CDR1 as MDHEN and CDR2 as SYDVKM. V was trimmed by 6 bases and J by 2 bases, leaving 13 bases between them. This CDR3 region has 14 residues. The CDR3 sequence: CASSPPGDQETQYF. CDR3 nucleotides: TGTGCCAGCAGCCCTCCCGGGGATCAAGAGACCCAGTACTTC.

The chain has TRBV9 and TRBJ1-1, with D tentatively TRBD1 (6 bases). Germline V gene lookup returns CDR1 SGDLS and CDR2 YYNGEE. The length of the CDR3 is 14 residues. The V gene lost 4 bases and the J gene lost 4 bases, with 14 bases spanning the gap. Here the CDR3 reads CASSPNRVGTEAFF. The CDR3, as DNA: TGTGCCAGCAGCCCCAACAGGGTGGGCACTGAAGCTTTCTTT. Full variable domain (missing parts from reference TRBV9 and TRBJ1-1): DSGVTQTPKHLITATGQRVTLRCSPRSGDLSVYWYQQSLDQGLQFLIQYYNGEERAKGNILERFSAQQFPDLHSELNLSSLELGDSALYFCASSPNRVGTEAFFGQGTRLTVV.

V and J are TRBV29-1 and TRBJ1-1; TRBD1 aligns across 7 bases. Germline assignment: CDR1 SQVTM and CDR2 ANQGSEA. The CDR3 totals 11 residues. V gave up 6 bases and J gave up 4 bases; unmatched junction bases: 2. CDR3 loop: CSVQGITEAFF. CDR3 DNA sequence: TGCAGCGTACAGGGGATCACTGAAGCTTTCTTT.

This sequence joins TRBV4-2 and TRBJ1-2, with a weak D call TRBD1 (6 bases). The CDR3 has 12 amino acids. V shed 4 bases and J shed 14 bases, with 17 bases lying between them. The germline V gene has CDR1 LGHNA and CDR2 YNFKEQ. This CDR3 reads CASSPPGRGLTF. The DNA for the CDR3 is TGTGCCAGCAGCCCCCCAGGCAGGGGTCTGACCTTC.

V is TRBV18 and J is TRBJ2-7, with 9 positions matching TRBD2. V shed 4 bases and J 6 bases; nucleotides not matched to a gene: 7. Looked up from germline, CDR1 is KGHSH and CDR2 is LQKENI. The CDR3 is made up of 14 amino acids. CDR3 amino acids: CASSQRGAAREQYF. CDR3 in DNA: TGTGCCAGCTCACAGCGGGGGGCTGCCCGCGAGCAGTACTTC.

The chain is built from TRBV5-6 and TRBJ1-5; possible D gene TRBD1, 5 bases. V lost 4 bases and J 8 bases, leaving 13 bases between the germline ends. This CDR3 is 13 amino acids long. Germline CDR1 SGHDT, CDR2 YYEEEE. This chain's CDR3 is CASSPGGVKPQHF. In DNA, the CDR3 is TGTGCCAGCAGCCCGGGGGGTGTTAAGCCCCAGCATTTT.